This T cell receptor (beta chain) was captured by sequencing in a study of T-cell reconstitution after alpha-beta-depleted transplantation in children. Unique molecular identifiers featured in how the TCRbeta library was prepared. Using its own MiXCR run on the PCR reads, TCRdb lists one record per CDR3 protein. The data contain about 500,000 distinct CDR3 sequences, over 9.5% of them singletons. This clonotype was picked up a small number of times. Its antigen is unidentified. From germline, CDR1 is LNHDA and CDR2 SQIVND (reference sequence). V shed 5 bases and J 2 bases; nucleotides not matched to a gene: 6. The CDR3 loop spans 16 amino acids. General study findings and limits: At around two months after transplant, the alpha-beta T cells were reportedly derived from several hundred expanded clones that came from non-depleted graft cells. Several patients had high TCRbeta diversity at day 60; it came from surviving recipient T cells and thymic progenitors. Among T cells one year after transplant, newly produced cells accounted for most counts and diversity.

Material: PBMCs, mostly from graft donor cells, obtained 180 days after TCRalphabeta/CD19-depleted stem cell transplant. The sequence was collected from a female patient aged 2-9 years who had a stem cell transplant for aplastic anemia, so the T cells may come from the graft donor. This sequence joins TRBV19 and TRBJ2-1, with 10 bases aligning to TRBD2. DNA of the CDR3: TGTGCCAGTAGTCAGCGGGAGGGCCTCACCTACAATGAGCAGTTCTTC. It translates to CASSQREGLTYNEQFF.